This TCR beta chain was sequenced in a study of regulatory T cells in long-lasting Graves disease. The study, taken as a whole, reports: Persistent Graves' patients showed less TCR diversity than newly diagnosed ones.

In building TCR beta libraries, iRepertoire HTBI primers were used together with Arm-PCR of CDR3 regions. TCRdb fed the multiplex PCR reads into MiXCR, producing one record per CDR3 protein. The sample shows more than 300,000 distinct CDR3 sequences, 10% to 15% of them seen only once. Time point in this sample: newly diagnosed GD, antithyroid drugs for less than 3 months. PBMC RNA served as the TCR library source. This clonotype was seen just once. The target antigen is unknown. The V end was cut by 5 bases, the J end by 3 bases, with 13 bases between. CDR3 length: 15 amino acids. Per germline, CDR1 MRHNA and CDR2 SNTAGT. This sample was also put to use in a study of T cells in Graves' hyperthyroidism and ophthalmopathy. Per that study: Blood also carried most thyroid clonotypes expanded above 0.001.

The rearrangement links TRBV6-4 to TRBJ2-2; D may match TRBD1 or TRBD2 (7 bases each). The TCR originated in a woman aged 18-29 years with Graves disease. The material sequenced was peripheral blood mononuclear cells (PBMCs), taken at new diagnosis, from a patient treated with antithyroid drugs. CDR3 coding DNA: TGTGCCAGCAGTAAACAGGGGAGGGACACCGGGGAGCTGTTTTTT. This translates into CASSKQGRDTGELFF.